This T cell receptor beta chain was recovered during a study of cytotoxic CD8 clonotypes in ibrutinib-treated CLL. Concerning this clone: No antigen is known for it.

Some clones are missing from TCRdb's copy, which holds only in-frame ones; the method was immunoSEQ multiplex PCR. Of 130,000 to 150,000 clones listed, 91% were seen once; the top ten hold approximately 11%. General observations from the study: Elevated clonality accompanied ibrutinib response, with a return toward baseline values at progression.

Germline V gene data show CDR1 as GTSNPN and CDR2 as SVGIG (reference sequence). The length of the CDR3 is 17 residues. The ends lost 0 bases at V and 1 base at J; junction bases unmatched: 9. This clonotype originated in a human donor with chronic lymphocytic leukemia. The chain has TRBV30 and TRBJ2-5; 9 positions match TRBD2. Source: PBMCs, taken after 12 months of ibrutinib treatment. The CDR3 region is CAWSVVGSGRIQETQYF. In DNA, the CDR3 is TGTGCCTGGAGTGTAGTAGGTAGCGGGAGAATCCAAGAGACCCAGTACTTC.